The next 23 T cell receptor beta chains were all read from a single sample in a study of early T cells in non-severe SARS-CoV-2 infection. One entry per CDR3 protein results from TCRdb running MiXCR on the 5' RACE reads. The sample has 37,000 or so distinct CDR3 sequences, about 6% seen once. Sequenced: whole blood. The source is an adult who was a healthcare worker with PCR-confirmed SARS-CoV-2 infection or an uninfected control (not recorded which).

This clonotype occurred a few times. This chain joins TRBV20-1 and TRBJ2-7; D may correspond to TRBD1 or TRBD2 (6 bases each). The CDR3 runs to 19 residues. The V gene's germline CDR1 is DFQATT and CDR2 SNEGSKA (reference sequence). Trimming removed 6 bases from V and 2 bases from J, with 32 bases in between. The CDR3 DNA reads TGCAGTGCGGTGGGGGGCAGCAAAGAAACCACGAAAAAAACCTACGAGCAGTACTTC. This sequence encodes CSAVGGSKETTKKTYEQYF.

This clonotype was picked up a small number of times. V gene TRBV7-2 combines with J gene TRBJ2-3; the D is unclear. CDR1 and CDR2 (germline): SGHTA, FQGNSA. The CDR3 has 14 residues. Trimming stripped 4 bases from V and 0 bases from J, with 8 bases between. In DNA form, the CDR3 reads TGTGCCAGCAGCTATTCGACTAGCACAGATACGCAGTATTTT. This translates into CASSYSTSTDTQYF.

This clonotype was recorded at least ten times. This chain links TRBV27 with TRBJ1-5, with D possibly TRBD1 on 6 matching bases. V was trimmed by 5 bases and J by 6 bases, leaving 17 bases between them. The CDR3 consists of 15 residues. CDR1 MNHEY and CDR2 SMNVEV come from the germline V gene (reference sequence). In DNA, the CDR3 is TGTGCCAGCAGTCCAACCCCAGGGGCCACTCAGCCCCAGCATTTT. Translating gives CASSPTPGATQPQHF.

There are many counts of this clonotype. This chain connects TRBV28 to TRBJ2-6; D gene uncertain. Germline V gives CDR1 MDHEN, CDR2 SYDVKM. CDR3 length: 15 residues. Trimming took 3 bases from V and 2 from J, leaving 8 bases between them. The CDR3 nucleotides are TGTGCCAGCAGTTTCGACGAAGCTGGGGCCAACGTCCTGACTTTC. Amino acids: CASSFDEAGANVLTF.

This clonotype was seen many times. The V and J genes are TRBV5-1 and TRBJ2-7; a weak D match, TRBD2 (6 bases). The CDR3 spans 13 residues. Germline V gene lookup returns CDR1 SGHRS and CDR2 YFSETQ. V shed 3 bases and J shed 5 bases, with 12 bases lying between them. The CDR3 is CASSWGGSNEQYF. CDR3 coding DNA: TGCGCCAGCAGCTGGGGAGGCAGCAACGAGCAGTACTTC.

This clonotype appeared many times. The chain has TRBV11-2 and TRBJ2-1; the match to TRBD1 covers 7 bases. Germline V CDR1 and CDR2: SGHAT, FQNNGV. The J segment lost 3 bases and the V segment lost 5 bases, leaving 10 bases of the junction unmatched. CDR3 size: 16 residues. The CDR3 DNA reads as TGTGCCAGCAGCCTGCACCCGGGACAGAACTACAATGAGCAGTTCTTC. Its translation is CASSLHPGQNYNEQFF.

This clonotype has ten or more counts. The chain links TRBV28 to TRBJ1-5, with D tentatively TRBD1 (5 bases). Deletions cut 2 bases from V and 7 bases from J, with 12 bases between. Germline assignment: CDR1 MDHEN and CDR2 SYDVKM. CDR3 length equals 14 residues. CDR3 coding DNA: TGTGCCAGCAGTTTAGTTCAGGGTGCGCAGCCCCAGCATTTT. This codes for CASSLVQGAQPQHF. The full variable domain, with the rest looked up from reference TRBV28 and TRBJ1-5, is DVKVTQSSRYLVKRTGEKVFLECVQDMDHENMFWYRQDPGLGLRLIYFSYDVKMKEKGDIPEGYSVSREKKERFSLILESASTNQTSMYLCASSLVQGAQPQHFGDGTRLSIL.

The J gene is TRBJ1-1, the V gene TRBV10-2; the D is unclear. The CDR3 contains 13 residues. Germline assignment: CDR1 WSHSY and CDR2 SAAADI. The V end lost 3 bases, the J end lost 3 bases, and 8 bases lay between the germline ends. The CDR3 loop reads CASSDSRYTEAFF. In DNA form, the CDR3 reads TGCGCCAGCAGTGATAGTCGGTACACTGAAGCTTTCTTT.

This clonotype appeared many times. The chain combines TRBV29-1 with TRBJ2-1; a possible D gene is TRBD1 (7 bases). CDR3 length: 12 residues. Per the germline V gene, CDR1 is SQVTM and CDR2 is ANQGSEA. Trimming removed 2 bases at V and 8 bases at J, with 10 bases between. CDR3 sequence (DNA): TGCAGCGTTGAACAGGGGGGCGATGAGCAGTTCTTC. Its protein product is CSVEQGGDEQFF.

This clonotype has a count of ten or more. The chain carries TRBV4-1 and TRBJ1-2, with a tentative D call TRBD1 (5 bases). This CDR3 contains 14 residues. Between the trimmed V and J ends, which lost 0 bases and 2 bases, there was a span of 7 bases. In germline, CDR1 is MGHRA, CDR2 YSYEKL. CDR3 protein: CASSQETENYGYTF. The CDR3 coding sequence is TGCGCCAGCAGCCAAGAGACAGAGAACTATGGCTACACCTTC.

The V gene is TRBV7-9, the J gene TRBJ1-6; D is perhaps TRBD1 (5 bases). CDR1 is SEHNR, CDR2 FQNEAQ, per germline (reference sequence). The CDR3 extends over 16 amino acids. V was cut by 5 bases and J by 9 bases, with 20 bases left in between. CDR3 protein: CASSPPTTVGGSPLHF. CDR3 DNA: TGTGCCAGCAGCCCACCTACGACAGTGGGAGGTTCACCCCTCCACTTT.

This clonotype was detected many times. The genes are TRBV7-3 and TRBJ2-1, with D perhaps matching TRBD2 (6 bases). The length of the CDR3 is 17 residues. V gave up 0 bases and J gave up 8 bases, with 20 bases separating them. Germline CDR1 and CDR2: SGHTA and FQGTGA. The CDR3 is CASSLTSGGPPSDEQFF. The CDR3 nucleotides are TGTGCCAGCAGCTTAACTAGCGGTGGCCCACCGTCGGATGAGCAGTTCTTC.

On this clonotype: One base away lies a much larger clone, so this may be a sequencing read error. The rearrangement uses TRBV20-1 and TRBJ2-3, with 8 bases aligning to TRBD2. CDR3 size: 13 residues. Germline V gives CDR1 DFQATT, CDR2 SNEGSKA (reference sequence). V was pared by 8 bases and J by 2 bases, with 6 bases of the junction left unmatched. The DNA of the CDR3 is TGCAGTACTCCGGGAGGGAACACAGATACGCAGTATTTT. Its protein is CSTPGGNTDTQYF.

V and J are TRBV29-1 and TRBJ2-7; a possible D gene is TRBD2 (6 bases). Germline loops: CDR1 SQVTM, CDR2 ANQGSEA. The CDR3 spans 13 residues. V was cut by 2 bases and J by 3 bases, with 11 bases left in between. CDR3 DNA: TGCAGCGTTGAACCGTTCGGGAGCTACGAGCAGTACTTC. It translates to CSVEPFGSYEQYF.

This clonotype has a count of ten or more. The CDR3 DNA sequence: TGCAGTGCTAGTAGGCTGACAGTAGCCACTGAAGCTTTCTTT. This gives the protein CSASRLTVATEAFF. The V call is TRBV20-1, the J call TRBJ1-1, with a weak D call TRBD1 (5 bases). This CDR3 is built from 14 residues. From germline, CDR1 is DFQATT and CDR2 SNEGSKA (reference sequence). Trimming pared 3 bases from V and 4 bases from J, leaving 15 bases between.

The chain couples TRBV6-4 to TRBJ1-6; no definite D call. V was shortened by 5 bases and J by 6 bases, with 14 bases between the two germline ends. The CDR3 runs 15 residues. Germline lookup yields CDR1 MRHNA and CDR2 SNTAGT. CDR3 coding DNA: TGTGCCAGCAGTTTTTCGAGCGATCGTAATTCACCCCTCCACTTT. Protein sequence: CASSFSSDRNSPLHF.

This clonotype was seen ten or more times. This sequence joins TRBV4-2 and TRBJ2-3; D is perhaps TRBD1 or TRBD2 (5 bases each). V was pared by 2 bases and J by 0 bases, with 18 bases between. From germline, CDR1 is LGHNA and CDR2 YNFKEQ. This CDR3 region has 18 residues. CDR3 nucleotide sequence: TGTGCCAGCAGCCAACCGGGTACCAGGGACGCAAGCACAGATACGCAGTATTTT. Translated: CASSQPGTRDASTDTQYF.

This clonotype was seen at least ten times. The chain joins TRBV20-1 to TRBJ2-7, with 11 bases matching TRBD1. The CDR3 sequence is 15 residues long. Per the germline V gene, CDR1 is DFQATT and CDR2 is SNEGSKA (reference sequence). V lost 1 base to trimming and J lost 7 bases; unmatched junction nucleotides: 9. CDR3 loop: CSARAGGQGAREQYF. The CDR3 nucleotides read TGCAGTGCTAGAGCCGGAGGACAGGGGGCGAGGGAGCAGTACTTC.

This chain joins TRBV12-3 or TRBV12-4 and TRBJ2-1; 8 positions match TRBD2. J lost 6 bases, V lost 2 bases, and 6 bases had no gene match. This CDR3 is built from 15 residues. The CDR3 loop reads CASSLSGLVLNEQFF. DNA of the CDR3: TGTGCCAGCAGTTTATCGGGACTAGTGCTCAATGAGCAGTTCTTC.

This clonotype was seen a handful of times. CDR3 residues: CASSQESRINYGYTF. DNA of the CDR3: TGCGCCAGCAGCCAGGAAAGTCGGATAAACTATGGCTACACCTTC. V and J are TRBV4-1 and TRBJ1-2; D remains unclear. From germline, CDR1 is MGHRA and CDR2 YSYEKL. V lost 3 bases and J lost 2, with 13 bases in between. The CDR3 runs 15 residues.

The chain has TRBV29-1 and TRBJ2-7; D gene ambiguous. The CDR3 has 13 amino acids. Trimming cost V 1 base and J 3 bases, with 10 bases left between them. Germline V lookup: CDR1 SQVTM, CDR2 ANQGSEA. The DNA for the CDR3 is TGCAGCGTTGAAGTCGGGCCAAACTACGAGCAGTACTTC. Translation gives CSVEVGPNYEQYF.

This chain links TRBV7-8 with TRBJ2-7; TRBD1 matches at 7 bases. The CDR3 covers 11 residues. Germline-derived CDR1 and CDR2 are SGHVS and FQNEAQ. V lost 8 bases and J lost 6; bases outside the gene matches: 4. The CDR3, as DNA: TGTGCCAGCTCGACAGGGAGCGAGCAGTACTTC. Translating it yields CASSTGSEQYF.

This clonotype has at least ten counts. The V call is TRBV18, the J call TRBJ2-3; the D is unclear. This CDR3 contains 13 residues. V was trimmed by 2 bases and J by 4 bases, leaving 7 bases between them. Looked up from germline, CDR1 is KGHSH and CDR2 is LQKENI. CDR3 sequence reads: CASSPGGADTQYF. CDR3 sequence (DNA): TGTGCCAGCTCACCAGGTGGCGCAGATACGCAGTATTTT. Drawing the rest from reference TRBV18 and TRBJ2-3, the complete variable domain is NAGVMQNPRHLVRRRGQEARLRCSPMKGHSHVYWYRQLPEEGLKFMVYLQKENIIDESGMPKERFSAEFPKEGPSILRIQQVVRGDSAAYFCASSPGGADTQYFGPGTRLTVL.